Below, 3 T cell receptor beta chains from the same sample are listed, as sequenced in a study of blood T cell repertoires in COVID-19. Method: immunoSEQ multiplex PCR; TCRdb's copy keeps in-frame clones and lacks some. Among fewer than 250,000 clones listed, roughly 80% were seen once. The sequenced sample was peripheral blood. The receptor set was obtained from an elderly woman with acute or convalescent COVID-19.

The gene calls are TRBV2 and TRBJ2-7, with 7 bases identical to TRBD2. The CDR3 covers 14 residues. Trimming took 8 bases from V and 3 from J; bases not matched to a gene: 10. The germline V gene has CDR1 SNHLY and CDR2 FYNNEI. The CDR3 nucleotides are TGTGCCAGCCTGGCTAGCGGCAGCCTCTACGAGCAGTACTTC. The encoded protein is CASLASGSLYEQYF.

CDR3 protein: CASSRTGGGPYEQYF. Written as DNA, the CDR3 is TGTGCCAGCAGCCGCACGGGGGGTGGCCCCTACGAGCAGTACTTC. The chain uses TRBV3-1 (or the pseudogene TRBV3-2) and TRBJ2-7, with 7 bases matching TRBD2. Germline lookup yields CDR1 LGHDT and CDR2 YNNKEL (reference sequence). The CDR3 extends over 15 amino acids. With 4 bases clipped from V and 2 bases from J, the junction kept 8 bases outside the gene matches.

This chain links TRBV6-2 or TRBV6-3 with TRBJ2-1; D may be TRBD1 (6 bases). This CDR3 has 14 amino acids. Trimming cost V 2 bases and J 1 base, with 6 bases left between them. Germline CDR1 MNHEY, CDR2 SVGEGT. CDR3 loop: CASSYGQSYNEQFF. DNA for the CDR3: TGTGCCAGCAGTTACGGACAGTCCTACAATGAGCAGTTCTTC.